These 3 T cell receptor beta chains were sequenced from one sample in a study of blood T cells in healthy people across ages. For the second PCR, which ran for about 7 to 12 cycles, a sample-barcoded 5' primer and a J-beta primer mix were used. TCRdb used MiXCR to reprocess the 5' RACE reads, holding one entry per CDR3 protein. Here the sample spans fewer than 950,000 distinct CDR3 sequences, 35% to 40% being singletons. The specimen was blood. These receptors originate from a man in his late teens or twenties in good health.

This clonotype was recorded a few times. V usage is TRBV3-1 and J usage is TRBJ2-5; D unresolved. The J call may be in error: the DNA end matches TRBJ2-7 better. The CDR3 has 16 residues. CDR1 is LGHDT, CDR2 YNNKEL, per germline (reference sequence). The CDR3, as DNA: TGTGCCAGCAGCCAAGATAAGAGGTGGCTGGGCTACGAGCAGTACTTC. Protein: CASSQDKRWLGYEQYF.

This clonotype showed up many times. V gene TRBV18 combines with J gene TRBJ2-3, with 7 bases matching TRBD1. The germline gives CDR1 KGHSH, CDR2 LQKENI. The CDR3 sequence is 15 residues long. The trim removed 3 bases at V and 4 bases at J, leaving 7 bases unmatched. The CDR3 here is CASSPDRAGADTQYF. CDR3 DNA sequence: TGTGCCAGCTCACCCGACAGGGCGGGCGCAGATACGCAGTATTTT.

The gene calls are TRBV7-9 and TRBJ2-7; no clear D. CDR1 is SEHNR and CDR2 is FQNEAQ in the germline V gene (reference sequence). V was trimmed by 2 bases and J by 6 bases, leaving 8 bases between them. This CDR3 has 12 residues. The CDR3 loop reads CASSLNDPEQYF. CDR3 sequence (DNA): TGTGCCAGCAGCTTAAACGACCCCGAGCAGTACTTC.